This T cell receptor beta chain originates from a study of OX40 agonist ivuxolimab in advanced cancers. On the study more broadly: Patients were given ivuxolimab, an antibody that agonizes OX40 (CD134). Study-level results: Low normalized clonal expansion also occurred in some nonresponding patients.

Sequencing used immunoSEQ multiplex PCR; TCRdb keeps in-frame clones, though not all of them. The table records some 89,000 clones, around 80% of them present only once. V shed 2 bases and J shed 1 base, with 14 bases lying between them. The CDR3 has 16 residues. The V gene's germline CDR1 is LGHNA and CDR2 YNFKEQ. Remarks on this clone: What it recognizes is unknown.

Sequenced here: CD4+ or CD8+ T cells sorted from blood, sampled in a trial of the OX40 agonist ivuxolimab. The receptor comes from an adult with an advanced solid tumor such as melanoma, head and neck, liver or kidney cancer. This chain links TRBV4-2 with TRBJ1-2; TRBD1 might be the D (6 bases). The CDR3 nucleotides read TGTGCCAGCAGCCAAAACCCAGGGGCCAATAACTATGGCTACACCTTC. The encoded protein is CASSQNPGANNYGYTF.